The next 27 T cell receptor beta chains were all read from a single sample in a study of regulatory T cells in long-lasting Graves disease. The sample's time point: newly diagnosed GD, antithyroid drugs for less than 3 months. There was RNA extracted from PBMCs, and the TCR library was made from it. Both iRepertoire HTBI primers and Arm-PCR of CDR3 regions were used to build the TCR beta libraries. TCRdb independently ran MiXCR on the multiplex PCR reads; one entry per CDR3 protein. The sample has a few hundred thousand distinct CDR3 sequences; 16% are singletons. This sample also belongs to another study, concerning T cells in Graves' hyperthyroidism and ophthalmopathy.

Sequencing used peripheral blood mononuclear cells (PBMCs), obtained at new diagnosis, from a patient treated with antithyroid drugs. Every receptor here comes from a man aged 40-49 years with Graves disease.

This rearrangement joins TRBV2 to TRBJ1-2, with unresolved D. Trimming stripped 8 bases from V and 8 bases from J, with 21 bases between. The CDR3 length is 14 residues. Germline V gene data show CDR1 as SNHLY and CDR2 as FYNNEI. The CDR3 coding sequence is TGTGCCAGCCTAGAAACGACAAACCCACAGGGCTACACCTTC. It codes for CASLETTNPQGYTF. Together with reference TRBV2 and TRBJ1-2, the CDR3 gives the full variable domain: EPEVTQTPSHQVTQMGQEVILRCVPISNHLYFYWYRQILGQKVEFLVSFYNNEISEKSEIFDDQFSVERPDGSNFTLKIRSTKLEDSAMYFCASLETTNPQGYTFGSGTRLTVV.

V and J are TRBV19 and TRBJ2-1; D uncertain. The CDR3 totals 13 residues. The germline V and J ends were trimmed by 3 bases and 3 bases, with 6 bases remaining between them. CDR1 is LNHDA and CDR2 is SQIVND in the germline V gene (reference sequence). In nucleotides, the CDR3 is TGTGCCAGTAGTATTACCCGCTACAATGAGCAGTTCTTC. Amino acids: CASSITRYNEQFF.

The CDR3 nucleotides read TGTGCCACCAGCAGAGAGGGACAGGGTAATTCACCCCTCCACTTT. Protein product: CATSREGQGNSPLHF. This chain joins TRBV15 and TRBJ1-6; 9 bases are shared with TRBD1. The germline V gene encodes CDR1 LNHNV and CDR2 YYDKDF (reference sequence). V shed 0 bases, J shed 6 bases, and the junction held 0 bases outside the gene matches. The CDR3 totals 15 residues.

Ten or more counts support this clonotype. The CDR3 nucleotides are TGTGCCAGCAGTTACCCGACGACATCTAGCACAGATACGCAGTATTTT. Its translation: CASSYPTTSSTDTQYF. This chain uses TRBV28 with TRBJ2-3, with no clear D. V dropped 4 bases and J dropped 0 bases, with 14 bases sitting between them. Germline V CDR1 and CDR2: MDHEN, SYDVKM. CDR3 length: 16 residues.

Note on this clonotype: The conserved final phenylalanine or tryptophan is absent from the CDR3, which likely points to a read error. The rearrangement joins TRBV19 to TRBJ2-2; D is uncertain. Germline V gene data show CDR1 as LNHDA and CDR2 as SQIVND (reference sequence). V was pared by 6 bases and J by 0 bases, with 8 bases between. The CDR3 runs 14 residues. CDR3 in amino acids: CASRFLPNTGELFL. CDR3 sequence (DNA): TGTGCCAGTAGGTTCCTACCGAACACCGGGGAGCTGTTTCTT.

There are many counts of this clonotype. CDR3 nucleotides: TGTGCCAGCAGGGGGGACAGAAGATATAATTCACCCCTCCACTTT. It yields the protein CASRGDRRYNSPLHF. The chain has TRBV28 and TRBJ1-6; 7 bases line up with TRBD1. The CDR3 has 15 amino acids. The trim removed 6 bases at V and 4 bases at J, leaving 6 bases unmatched. CDR1 and CDR2 from the germline V gene are MDHEN and SYDVKM.

This clonotype was recorded many times. The genes are TRBV27 and TRBJ2-7; tentative D call: TRBD1 (5 bases). CDR3 length: 14 amino acids. Deletions cut 4 bases from V and 1 base from J, with 11 bases between. Germline CDR1 and CDR2: MNHEY and SMNVEV (reference sequence). Here the CDR3 DNA reads TGTGCCAGCAGTTCAGGGCCCGCGTCCTACGAGCAGTACTTC. Its translation: CASSSGPASYEQYF.

This clonotype appeared many times. The chain is built from TRBV7-8 and TRBJ2-7, with D perhaps matching TRBD1 (6 bases). CDR3 length: 16 residues. With 5 bases removed from V and 0 bases from J, the gap between germline ends came to 17 bases. The germline CDR1 and CDR2 sequences are SGHVS and FQNEAQ. CDR3 nucleotides: TGTGCCAGCAGCCTCATAACAGGGCACGGCTCCTACGAGCAGTACTTC. Translation: CASSLITGHGSYEQYF.

This clonotype was seen ten or more times. The rearrangement uses TRBV7-3 and TRBJ2-1; D is unresolved. The CDR3 is 16 residues long. CDR1 SGHTA and CDR2 FQGTGA come from the germline V gene. The V and J ends lost 1 base and 8 bases respectively, with 18 bases between them. CDR3 loop: CASSLRLWRPPDEQFF. The CDR3 region has the DNA TGTGCCAGCAGCTTAAGGCTGTGGCGACCACCGGATGAGCAGTTCTTC.

This clonotype came up many times. The chain joins TRBV2 to TRBJ1-1; 9 bases fit TRBD1. Looked up from germline, CDR1 is SNHLY and CDR2 is FYNNEI. This CDR3 is built from 13 residues. V shed 8 bases, J shed 11 bases, and the junction held 12 bases outside the gene matches. The chain's CDR3 is CASSGDRAVGAFF. The CDR3 DNA sequence: TGTGCCAGCTCCGGGGACAGGGCTGTCGGCGCTTTCTTT.

This clonotype appeared many times. CDR3 in amino acids: CASSPQTSGGFEETQYF. The CDR3 coding sequence is TGTGCCAGCAGCCCCCAGACTAGCGGGGGCTTCGAAGAGACCCAGTACTTC. The rearrangement joins TRBV7-2 to TRBJ2-5; 12 bases are shared with TRBD2. The germline V gene encodes CDR1 SGHTA and CDR2 FQGNSA. Trimming took 5 bases from V and 3 from J; bases not matched to a gene: 10. The CDR3 has 17 residues.

The V call is TRBV2, the J call TRBJ1-4, with TRBD1 identical over 10 bases. Germline V gene data show CDR1 as SNHLY and CDR2 as FYNNEI. CDR3 length: 14 residues. V was clipped by 5 bases and J by 8 bases; unmatched bases: 5. The CDR3 reads CASSRDRGGEKLFF. The CDR3 DNA follows: TGTGCCAGCAGTCGGGACAGGGGAGGAGAAAAACTGTTTTTT.

In regard to this clonotype: An end of the junction does not agree with germline; a read error may underlie this. The DNA for the CDR3 is TGTGCCAGCAGTTTGAACACCAGGGAGCTGTTTTTT. This gives the protein CASSLNTRELFF. V usage is TRBV28 and J usage is TRBJ2-2, with unresolved D. The CDR3 loop spans 12 amino acids. Germline loops: CDR1 MDHEN, CDR2 SYDVKM.

For this clonotype: A much bigger clone sits one base away, suggesting this may be a read error. The rearrangement joins TRBV18 to TRBJ1-1, with D possibly being TRBD1 (5 bases). Germline-derived CDR1 and CDR2 are KGHSH and LQKENI. This CDR3 contains 16 residues. The CDR3, as DNA: TGTGCCAGCTCAACGACATTTGGGGGGATGAACACTGAAGCTCTCTTT. Its protein product is CASSTTFGGMNTEALF. The full variable domain, in which reference TRBV18 and TRBJ1-1 provide the parts outside the CDR3, is NAGVMQNPRHLVRRRGQEARLRCSPMKGHSHVYWYRQLPEEGLKFMVYLQKENIIDESGMPKERFSAEFPKEGPSILRIQQVVRGDSAAYFCASSTTFGGMNTEALFGQGTRLTVV.

Concerning this clonotype itself: This may come from a read error, since a much larger clone is one base off. The gene calls are TRBV18 and TRBJ2-3; D might be TRBD1 (6 bases). CDR1 KGHSH and CDR2 LQKENI come from the germline V gene. Trimming pared 5 bases from V and 1 base from J, leaving 13 bases between. The CDR3 has 15 residues. The CDR3 loop is CASSAQGGGTDTQYF. In DNA, the CDR3 is TGTGCCAGCTCAGCACAGGGCGGTGGCACAGATACGCAGTATTTT.

V gene TRBV20-1 combines with J gene TRBJ1-1; maybe TRBD1 (5 bases). From germline, CDR1 is DFQATT and CDR2 SNEGSKA (reference sequence). This CDR3 region has 12 residues. Trimming left V 6 bases short and J 4 bases short, with 12 bases between. This CDR3 is CSAGVGSTEAFF. CDR3 DNA: TGCAGTGCGGGGGTAGGAAGCACTGAAGCTTTCTTT.

This clonotype was seen at least ten times. The CDR3 reads CASSRQRVSQYF. In DNA form, the CDR3 reads TGTGCCAGCAGTCGACAAAGGGTGTCCCAGTACTTC. The chain recombines TRBV6-1 with TRBJ2-5; D remains ambiguous. Germline-derived CDR1 and CDR2 are MNHNS and SASEGT. This CDR3 comprises 12 residues. With 5 bases removed from V and 9 bases from J, the gap between germline ends came to 13 bases.

This clonotype has a count of ten or more. The chain has TRBV20-1 and TRBJ2-5; tentatively, D is TRBD2 (5 bases). This CDR3 contains 15 residues. Germline V CDR1 and CDR2: DFQATT, SNEGSKA (reference sequence). V gave up 6 bases and J gave up 2 bases, with 19 bases separating them. CDR3 loop: CSASTTLGKQETQYF. CDR3 coding DNA: TGCAGTGCCTCGACTACCTTAGGTAAACAAGAGACCCAGTACTTC.

In its sample, this clonotype was seen a few times. The chain links TRBV6-5 to TRBJ2-7; D may correspond to TRBD1 or TRBD2 (6 bases each). V was cut by 0 bases and J by 4 bases, with 16 bases left in between. Looked up from germline, CDR1 is MNHEY and CDR2 is SVGAGI. This CDR3 has 16 residues. The CDR3 DNA reads TGTGCCAGCAGTTACTCTGATGGGGGGCAGGGATACGAGCAGTACTTC. This sequence encodes CASSYSDGGQGYEQYF.

The chain recombines TRBV6-5 with TRBJ1-2; D is ambiguous. The CDR3 is 13 residues long. The germline gives CDR1 MNHEY, CDR2 SVGAGI. V lost 4 bases to trimming and J lost 4 bases, with 10 bases between them. The CDR3 DNA reads TGTGCCAGCAGTTTGGAGGGAACCTATGGCTACACCTTC. The encoded protein is CASSLEGTYGYTF.

At least ten counts were recorded for this clonotype. The CDR3: CASSWRQMNTEAFF. The CDR3 DNA follows: TGTGCCAGCAGCTGGCGACAGATGAACACTGAAGCTTTCTTT. This chain connects TRBV11-1 to TRBJ1-1; weak D call: TRBD1 (5 bases). V lost 4 bases and J lost 0, with 9 bases in between. Germline V gene lookup returns CDR1 SGHAT and CDR2 FQDESV (reference sequence). CDR3 length: 14 amino acids.

This clonotype was seen at least ten times. V and J are TRBV30 and TRBJ1-1, with a tentative D call TRBD1 (6 bases). V was clipped by 4 bases and J by 4 bases, with 13 bases between them. The CDR3 loop spans 13 amino acids. Germline V gives CDR1 GTSNPN, CDR2 SVGIG (reference sequence). The CDR3 loop is CAWNRQEGTEAFF. The CDR3 nucleotides read TGTGCCTGGAACAGACAGGAAGGCACTGAAGCTTTCTTT.

This clonotype was seen many times. The chain's CDR3 is CASSPRQGANEQYF. CDR3 in DNA: TGTGCCAGCAGTCCTCGACAGGGGGCGAACGAGCAGTACTTC. The chain joins TRBV12-3 or TRBV12-4 to TRBJ2-7; 10 bases map to TRBD1. The CDR3 spans 14 residues. J lost 5 bases, V lost 5 bases, and 6 bases had no gene match.

The chain employs TRBV4-1 and TRBJ2-7, with 9 bases aligning to TRBD1. The germline gives CDR1 MGHRA, CDR2 YSYEKL. The CDR3 has 18 amino acids. V lost 0 bases and J lost 4; bases outside the gene matches: 13. Written as DNA, the CDR3 is TGCGCCAGCAGCCAAGAAGGACCCCGACAGGGGGGGTTTTACGAGCAGTACTTC. Translating it yields CASSQEGPRQGGFYEQYF.

J is TRBJ1-5 and V is TRBV6-1; D uncertain. CDR1 is MNHNS, CDR2 SASEGT, per germline. The CDR3 is 13 residues long. V lost 5 bases and J 4 bases, leaving 9 bases between the germline ends. The CDR3, as DNA: TGTGCCAGCAGTAACGGGCTAAATCAGCCCCAGCATTTT. Translation gives CASSNGLNQPQHF.

The chain is built from TRBV5-6 and TRBJ2-2; D uncertain. CDR3 length: 19 amino acids. The V gene's germline CDR1 is SGHDT and CDR2 YYEEEE. V lost 0 bases and J 1 base, leaving 19 bases between the germline ends. The CDR3 DNA follows: TGTGCCAGCAGCTTGGTGTCGGGTGGGAAACTTATGAACACCGGGGAGCTGTTTTTT. Its protein product is CASSLVSGGKLMNTGELFF.

This chain uses TRBV13 with TRBJ2-3, with D maybe TRBD2 (7 bases). The germline CDR1 and CDR2 sequences are PRHDT and FYEKMQ (reference sequence). The CDR3 extends over 20 amino acids. Deletions cut 2 bases from V and 1 base from J, with 25 bases between. The DNA for the CDR3 is TGTGCCAGCAGCTTATCAAGGCCGCGGGGGCTTCGTTCCGGCACAGATACGCAGTATTTT. This sequence encodes CASSLSRPRGLRSGTDTQYF.